The next 5 T cell receptor beta chains were all read from a single sample in a study of cytomegalovirus exposure and HLA in healthy donors (TCRdb year 2017). The library was built by means of the immunoSEQ multiplex PCR assay. For the multiplex PCR, a mixture combining 60 forward primers for TCR Vbeta segments and 13 reverse primers for TCR Jbeta segments was used. TCRdb provides this immuneACCESS table in a form limited to in-frame rearrangements. Some clones are lacking; in checked studies, under half of them reflect an unresolved V gene, and why the rest are absent is not known. Across this sample there are around 150,000 clones, with around three quarters seen only once. The ten largest account for roughly 1% of the sample. Sequencing used PBMCs. These receptors originate from a woman between 40 and 55 years old in good health and CMV-seronegative.

This chain connects TRBV20-1 to TRBJ2-5; 7 nucleotides agree with TRBD1. The CDR3 runs to 11 residues. Germline trimming cut 8 bases from V and 2 bases from J; bases unmatched to any gene: 2. Germline CDR1 and CDR2: DFQATT and SNEGSKA (reference sequence). CDR3 amino acids: CSIRGQETQYF. Here the CDR3 DNA reads TGCAGTATCAGGGGGCAAGAGACCCAGTACTTC.

Notes on this clone: The same CDR3 arises from other DNA sequences in this sample as well. J is TRBJ2-7 and V is TRBV5-1; D perhaps matches TRBD1 (6 bases). Germline V gene data show CDR1 as SGHRS and CDR2 as YFSETQ. The length of the CDR3 is 13 residues. V lost 0 bases, J lost 3 bases, and 7 bases lay in between. CDR3 sequence (DNA): TGCGCCAGCAGCTTGGAACAGGGCTACGAGCAGTACTTC. Amino acids: CASSLEQGYEQYF. Full variable domain (rest looked up from reference TRBV5-1 and TRBJ2-7): KAGVTQTPRYLIKTRGQQVTLSCSPISGHRSVSWYQQTPGQGLQFLFEYFSETQRNKGNFPGRFSGRQFSNSRSEMNVSTLELGDSALYLCASSLEQGYEQYFGPGTRLTVT.

The CDR3 region has the DNA TGTGCCAGCAGCCAACCCGGGACTAGTAACTACGAGCAGTACTTC. Encoded protein: CASSQPGTSNYEQYF. This chain links TRBV4-2 with TRBJ2-7; 8 bases match TRBD2. V trimming: 2 bases; J trimming: 3 bases; junction bases outside the gene matches: 6. The CDR3 is 15 amino acids. CDR1 and CDR2 from the germline V gene are LGHNA and YNFKEQ.

The rearrangement uses TRBV5-6 and TRBJ1-5; perhaps TRBD1 as D (5 bases). V gave up 0 bases and J gave up 0 bases, with 10 bases separating them. The germline V gene has CDR1 SGHDT and CDR2 YYEEEE. The CDR3 spans 16 residues. For the CDR3, the DNA is TGTGCCAGCAGCTTGGGCGGGGCCTATAGCAATCAGCCCCAGCATTTT. Protein sequence: CASSLGGAYSNQPQHF.

This rearrangement joins TRBV29-1 to TRBJ2-1; D remains unclear. Trimming pared 2 bases from V and 4 bases from J, leaving 9 bases between. In germline, CDR1 is SQVTM, CDR2 ANQGSEA. The CDR3 has 13 residues. The CDR3 protein is CSVERSNYNEQFF. CDR3 in DNA: TGCAGCGTTGAAAGGAGCAATTACAATGAGCAGTTCTTC.